The present T cell receptor beta chain was sequenced within a study of cytomegalovirus exposure and HLA in healthy donors. PCR involved 60 Vbeta and 13 Jbeta primers. Sequenced by immunoSEQ multiplex PCR; TCRdb stores in-frame clones only, minus some. The sample yields some 150,000 clones, about 83% seen once. Germline assignment: CDR1 WSHSY and CDR2 SAAADI. Unmatched junction bases numbered 8, after V lost 7 bases and J lost 2 bases. The CDR3 is 14 residues long. This rearrangement joins TRBV10-2 to TRBJ2-7; 7 bases map to TRBD1. The clonotype originates from a woman in her twenties or thirties in good health and CMV-seronegative. Sequencing was performed on PBMCs. CDR3 sequence reads: CASKMTGTTYEQYF. The CDR3 DNA sequence: TGCGCCAGCAAGATGACAGGGACCACCTACGAGCAGTACTTC.